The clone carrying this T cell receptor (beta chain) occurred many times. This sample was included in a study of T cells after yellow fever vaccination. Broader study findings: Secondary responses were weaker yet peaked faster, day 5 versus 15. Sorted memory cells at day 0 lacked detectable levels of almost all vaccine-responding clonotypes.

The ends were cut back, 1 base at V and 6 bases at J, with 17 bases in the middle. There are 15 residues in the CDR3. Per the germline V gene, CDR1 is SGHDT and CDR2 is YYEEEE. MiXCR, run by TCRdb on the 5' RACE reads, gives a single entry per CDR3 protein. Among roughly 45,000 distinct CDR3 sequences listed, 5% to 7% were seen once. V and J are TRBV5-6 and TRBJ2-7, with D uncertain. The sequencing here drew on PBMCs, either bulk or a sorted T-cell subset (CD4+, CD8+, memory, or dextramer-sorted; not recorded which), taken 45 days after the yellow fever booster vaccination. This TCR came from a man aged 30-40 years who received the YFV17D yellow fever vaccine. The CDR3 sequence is CASSLMGTHLGEQYF. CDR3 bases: TGTGCCAGCAGCTTGATGGGAACCCATCTTGGCGAGCAGTACTTC.